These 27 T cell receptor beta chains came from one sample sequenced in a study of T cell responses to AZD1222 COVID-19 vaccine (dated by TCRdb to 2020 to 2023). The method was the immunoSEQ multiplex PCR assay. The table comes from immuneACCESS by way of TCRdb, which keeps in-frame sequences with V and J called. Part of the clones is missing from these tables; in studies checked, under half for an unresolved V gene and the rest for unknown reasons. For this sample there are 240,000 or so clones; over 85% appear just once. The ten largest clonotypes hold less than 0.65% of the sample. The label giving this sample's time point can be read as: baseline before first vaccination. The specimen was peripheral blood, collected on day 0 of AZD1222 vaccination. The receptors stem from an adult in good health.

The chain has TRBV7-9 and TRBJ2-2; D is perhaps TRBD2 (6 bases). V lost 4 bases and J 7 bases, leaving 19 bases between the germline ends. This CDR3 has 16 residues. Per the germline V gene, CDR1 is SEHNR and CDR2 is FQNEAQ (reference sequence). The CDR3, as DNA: TGTGCCAGCAGCTCCCCAGGGTTTAGCGGTAACGGGGAGCTGTTTTTT. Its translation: CASSSPGFSGNGELFF.

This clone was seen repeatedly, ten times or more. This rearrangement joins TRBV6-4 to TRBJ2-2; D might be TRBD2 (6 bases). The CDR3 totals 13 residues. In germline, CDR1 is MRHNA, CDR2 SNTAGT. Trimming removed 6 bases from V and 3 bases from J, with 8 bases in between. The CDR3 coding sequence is TGTGCCAGCAGCGGGAGCGACACCGGGGAGCTGTTTTTT. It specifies CASSGSDTGELFF.

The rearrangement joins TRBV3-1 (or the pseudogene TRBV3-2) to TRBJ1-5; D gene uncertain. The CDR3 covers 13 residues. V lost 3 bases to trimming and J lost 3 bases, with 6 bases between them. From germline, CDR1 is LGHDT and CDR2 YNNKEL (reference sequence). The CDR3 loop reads CASSHLNNQPQHF. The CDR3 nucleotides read TGTGCCAGCAGCCATCTCAACAATCAGCCCCAGCATTTT.

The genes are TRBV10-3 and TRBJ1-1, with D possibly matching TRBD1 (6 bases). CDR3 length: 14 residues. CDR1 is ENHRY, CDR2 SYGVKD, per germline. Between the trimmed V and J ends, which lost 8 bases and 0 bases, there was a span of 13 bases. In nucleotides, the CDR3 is TGTGCCATCGGGATGGACAGATTGAACACTGAAGCTTTCTTT. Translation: CAIGMDRLNTEAFF.

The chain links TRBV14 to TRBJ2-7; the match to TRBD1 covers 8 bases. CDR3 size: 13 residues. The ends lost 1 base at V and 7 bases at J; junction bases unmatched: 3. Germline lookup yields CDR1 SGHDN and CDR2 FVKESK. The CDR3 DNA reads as TGTGCCAGCAGCCAAGGCAGGGGGCGTGAGCAGTACTTC. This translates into CASSQGRGREQYF. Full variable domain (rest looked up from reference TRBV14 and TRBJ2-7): EAGVTQFPSHSVIEKGQTVTLRCDPISGHDNLYWYRRVMGKEIKFLLHFVKESKQDESGMPNNRFLAERTGGTYSTLKVQPAELEDSGVYFCASSQGRGREQYFGPGTRLTVT.

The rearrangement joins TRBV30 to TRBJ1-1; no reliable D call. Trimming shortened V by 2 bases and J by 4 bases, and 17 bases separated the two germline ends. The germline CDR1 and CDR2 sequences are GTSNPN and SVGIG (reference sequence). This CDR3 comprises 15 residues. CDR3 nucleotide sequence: TGTGCCTGGAGTCGGCAAGGGTTGATTTCCACTGAAGCTTTCTTT. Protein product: CAWSRQGLISTEAFF.

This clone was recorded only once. In nucleotides, the CDR3 is TGTGCCTCCCGGGGCGGGTATAGCTCCTACAATGAGCAGTTCTTC. Amino acid sequence: CASRGGYSSYNEQFF. The chain recombines TRBV28 with TRBJ2-1; the D call may be TRBD1 or TRBD2 (5 bases each). V was pared by 11 bases and J by 0 bases, with 17 bases between. CDR1 MDHEN and CDR2 SYDVKM come from the germline V gene. The CDR3 has 15 amino acids.

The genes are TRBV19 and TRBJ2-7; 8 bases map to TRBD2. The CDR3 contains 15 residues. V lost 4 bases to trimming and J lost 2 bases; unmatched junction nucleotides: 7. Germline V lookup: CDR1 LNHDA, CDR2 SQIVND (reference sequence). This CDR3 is CASSTITSGAYEQYF. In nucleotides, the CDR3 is TGTGCCAGTAGTACCATCACTAGCGGTGCCTACGAGCAGTACTTC.

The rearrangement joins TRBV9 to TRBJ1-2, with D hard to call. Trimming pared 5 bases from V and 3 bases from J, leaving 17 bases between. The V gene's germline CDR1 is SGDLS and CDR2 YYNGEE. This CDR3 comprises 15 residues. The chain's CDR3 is CASSSTRANHYGYTF. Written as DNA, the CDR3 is TGTGCCAGCAGTTCCACTCGGGCAAATCACTATGGCTACACCTTC.

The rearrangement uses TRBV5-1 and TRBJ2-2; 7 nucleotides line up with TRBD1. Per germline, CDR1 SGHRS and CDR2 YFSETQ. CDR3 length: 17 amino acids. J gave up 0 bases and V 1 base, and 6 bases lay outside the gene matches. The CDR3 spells CASSLSRTGANTGELFF. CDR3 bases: TGCGCCAGCAGCTTGAGCAGGACAGGTGCGAACACCGGGGAGCTGTTTTTT.

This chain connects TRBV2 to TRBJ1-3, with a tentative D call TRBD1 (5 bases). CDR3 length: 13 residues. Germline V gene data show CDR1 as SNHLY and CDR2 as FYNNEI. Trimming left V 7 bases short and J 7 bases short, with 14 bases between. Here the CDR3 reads CASTPGGRNTIYF. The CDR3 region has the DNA TGTGCCAGCACTCCGGGGGGACGGAACACCATATATTTT. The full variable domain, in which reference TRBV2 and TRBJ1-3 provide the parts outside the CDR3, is EPEVTQTPSHQVTQMGQEVILRCVPISNHLYFYWYRQILGQKVEFLVSFYNNEISEKSEIFDDQFSVERPDGSNFTLKIRSTKLEDSAMYFCASTPGGRNTIYFGEGSWLTVV.

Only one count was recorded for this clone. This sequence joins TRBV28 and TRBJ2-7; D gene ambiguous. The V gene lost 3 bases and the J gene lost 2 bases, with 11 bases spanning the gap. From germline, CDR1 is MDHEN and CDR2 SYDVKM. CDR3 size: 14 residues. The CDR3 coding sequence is TGTGCCAGCAGTTTGAAAGCTACCCCCTACGAGCAGTACTTC. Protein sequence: CASSLKATPYEQYF.

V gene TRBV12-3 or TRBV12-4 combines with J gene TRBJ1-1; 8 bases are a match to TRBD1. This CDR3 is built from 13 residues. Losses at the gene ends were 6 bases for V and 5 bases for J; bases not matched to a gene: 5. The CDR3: CASSPTGVTEAFF. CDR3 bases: TGTGCCAGCAGCCCGACAGGGGTGACTGAAGCTTTCTTT.

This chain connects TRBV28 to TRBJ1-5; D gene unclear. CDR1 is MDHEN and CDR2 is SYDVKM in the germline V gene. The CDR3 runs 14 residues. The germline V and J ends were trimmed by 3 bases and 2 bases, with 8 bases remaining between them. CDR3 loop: CASSFEDGNQPQHF. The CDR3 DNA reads TGTGCCAGCAGTTTCGAGGACGGCAATCAGCCCCAGCATTTT.

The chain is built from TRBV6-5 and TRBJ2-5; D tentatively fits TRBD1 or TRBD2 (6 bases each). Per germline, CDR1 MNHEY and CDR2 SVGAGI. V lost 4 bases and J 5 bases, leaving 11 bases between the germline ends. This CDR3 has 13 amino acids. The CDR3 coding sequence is TGTGCCAGCAGTTTAAGAGGGGGGGAGACCCAGTACTTC. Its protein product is CASSLRGGETQYF.

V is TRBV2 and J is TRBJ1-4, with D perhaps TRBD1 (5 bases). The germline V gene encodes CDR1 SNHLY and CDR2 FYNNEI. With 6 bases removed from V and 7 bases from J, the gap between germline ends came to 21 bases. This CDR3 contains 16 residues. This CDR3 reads CASSVGTLKRGEKLFF. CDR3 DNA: TGTGCCAGCAGCGTCGGGACGCTCAAACGAGGTGAAAAACTGTTTTTT.

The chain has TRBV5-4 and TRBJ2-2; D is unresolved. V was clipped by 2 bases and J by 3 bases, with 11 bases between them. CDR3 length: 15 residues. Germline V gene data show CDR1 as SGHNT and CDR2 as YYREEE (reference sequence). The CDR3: CASSFSPWDTGELFF. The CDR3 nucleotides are TGTGCCAGCAGCTTTTCTCCGTGGGACACCGGGGAGCTGTTTTTT.

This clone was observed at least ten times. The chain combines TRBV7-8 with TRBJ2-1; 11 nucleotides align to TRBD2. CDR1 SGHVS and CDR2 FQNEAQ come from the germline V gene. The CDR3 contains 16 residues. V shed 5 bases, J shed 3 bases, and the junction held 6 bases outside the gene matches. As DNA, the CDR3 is TGTGCCAGCAGCCGAGAAGGGACTAGCGGCTACAATGAGCAGTTCTTC. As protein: CASSREGTSGYNEQFF.

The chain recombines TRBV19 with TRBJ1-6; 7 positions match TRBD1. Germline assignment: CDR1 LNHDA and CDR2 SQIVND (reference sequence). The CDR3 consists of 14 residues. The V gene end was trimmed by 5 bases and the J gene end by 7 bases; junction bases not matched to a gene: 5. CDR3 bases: TGTGCCAGTAGTCTGGACAGGTCGAATTCACCCCTCCACTTT. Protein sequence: CASSLDRSNSPLHF.

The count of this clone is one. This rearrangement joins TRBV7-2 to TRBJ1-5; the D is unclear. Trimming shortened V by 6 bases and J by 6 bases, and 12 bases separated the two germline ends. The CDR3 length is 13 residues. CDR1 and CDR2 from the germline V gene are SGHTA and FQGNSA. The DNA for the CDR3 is TGTGCCAGCAGTTACGACCCCGCTCAGCCCCAGCATTTT. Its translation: CASSYDPAQPQHF.

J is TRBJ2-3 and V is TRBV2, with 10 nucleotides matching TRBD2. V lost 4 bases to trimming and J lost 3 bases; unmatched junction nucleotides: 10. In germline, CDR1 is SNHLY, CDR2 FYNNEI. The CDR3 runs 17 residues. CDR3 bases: TGTGCCAGCAGTGGGTATGTGGGACTAGCGAGAACAGATACGCAGTATTTT. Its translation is CASSGYVGLARTDTQYF.

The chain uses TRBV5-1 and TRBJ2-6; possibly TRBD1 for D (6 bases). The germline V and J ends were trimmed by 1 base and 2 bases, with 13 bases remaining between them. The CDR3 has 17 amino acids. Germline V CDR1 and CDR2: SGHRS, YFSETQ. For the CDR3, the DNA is TGCGCCAGCAGCTTGAGCACAGGGAGCCCTGGGGCCAACGTCCTGACTTTC. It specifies CASSLSTGSPGANVLTF.

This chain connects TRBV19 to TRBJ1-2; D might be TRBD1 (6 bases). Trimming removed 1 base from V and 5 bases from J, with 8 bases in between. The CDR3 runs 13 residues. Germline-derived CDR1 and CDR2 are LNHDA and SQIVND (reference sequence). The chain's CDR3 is CASSIGQGYGYTF. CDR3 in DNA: TGTGCCAGTAGTATAGGCCAGGGGTATGGCTACACCTTC.

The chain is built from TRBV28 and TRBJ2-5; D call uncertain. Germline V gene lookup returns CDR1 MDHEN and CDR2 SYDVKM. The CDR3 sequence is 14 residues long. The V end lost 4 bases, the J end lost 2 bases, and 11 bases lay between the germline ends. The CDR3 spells CASSSPRTQETQYF. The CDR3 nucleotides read TGTGCCAGCAGTTCGCCCAGAACTCAAGAGACCCAGTACTTC.

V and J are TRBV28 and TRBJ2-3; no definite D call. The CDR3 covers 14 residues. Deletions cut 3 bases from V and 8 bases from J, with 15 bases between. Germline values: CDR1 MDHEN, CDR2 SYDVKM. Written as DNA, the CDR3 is TGTGCCAGCAGTTTCTTACTTCTTCTCGGTACGCAGTATTTT. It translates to CASSFLLLLGTQYF. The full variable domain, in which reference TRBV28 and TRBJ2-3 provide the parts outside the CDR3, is DVKVTQSSRYLVKRTGEKVFLECVQDMDHENMFWYRQDPGLGLRLIYFSYDVKMKEKGDIPEGYSVSREKKERFSLILESASTNQTSMYLCASSFLLLLGTQYFGPGTRLTVL.

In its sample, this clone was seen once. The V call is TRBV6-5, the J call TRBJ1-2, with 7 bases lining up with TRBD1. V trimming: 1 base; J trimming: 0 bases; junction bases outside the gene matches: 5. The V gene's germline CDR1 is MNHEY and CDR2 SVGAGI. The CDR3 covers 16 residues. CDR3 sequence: CASSYLTGTANYGYTF. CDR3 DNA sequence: TGTGCCAGCAGTTACTTAACAGGGACAGCTAACTATGGCTACACCTTC.

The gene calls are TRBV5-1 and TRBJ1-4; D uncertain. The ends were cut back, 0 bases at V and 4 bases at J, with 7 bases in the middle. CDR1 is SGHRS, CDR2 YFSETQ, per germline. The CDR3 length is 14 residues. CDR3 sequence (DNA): TGCGCCAGCAGCTTGGCCCAGTTTAATGAAAAACTGTTTTTT. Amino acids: CASSLAQFNEKLFF. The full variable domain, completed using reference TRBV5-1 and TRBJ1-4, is KAGVTQTPRYLIKTRGQQVTLSCSPISGHRSVSWYQQTPGQGLQFLFEYFSETQRNKGNFPGRFSGRQFSNSRSEMNVSTLELGDSALYLCASSLAQFNEKLFFGSGTQLSVL.